The 27 T cell receptor beta chains below come from one sample, sequenced in a study of shared clonotypes between healthy human individuals. Data came from immunoSEQ multiplex PCR; TCRdb stores just in-frame clones and leaves some out. Found here are around 2.5 million clones, over 85% of them singletons; the top ten hold 0.35% to 0.45%. The sequenced sample was naive CD4+ T cells from PBMCs. The subset denotes: CD45RA+ positively selected. These receptors came from a man aged 18-30 years in good health. Some clones in this sample may be carry-over from other donors' samples.

Note on this clone: Other DNA sequences within the sample encode an identical CDR3. The rearrangement uses TRBV28 and TRBJ2-3, with D perhaps TRBD2 (5 bases). The germline V gene encodes CDR1 MDHEN and CDR2 SYDVKM. The CDR3 has 13 amino acids. V was pared by 6 bases and J by 1 base, with 8 bases between. The CDR3 nucleotides are TGTGCCAGCAGGGGAGCGGGCACAGATACGCAGTATTTT. This gives the protein CASRGAGTDTQYF.

The rearrangement joins TRBV11-2 to TRBJ2-7; 9 bases are a match to TRBD1. The CDR3 covers 13 residues. After removal of 4 bases from V and 4 bases from J, the junction contained 2 bases not matched to a gene. CDR1 and CDR2 (germline): SGHAT, FQNNGV. CDR3 coding DNA: TGTGCCAGCAGCTGGACAGGGGTTTACGAGCAGTACTTC. Translated, it gives CASSWTGVYEQYF.

The rearrangement links TRBV2 to TRBJ1-2; possibly TRBD1 for D (6 bases). V lost 2 bases to trimming and J lost 2 bases, with 15 bases between them. The CDR3 contains 16 residues. Germline CDR1 reads SNHLY; CDR2 reads FYNNEI. The CDR3 DNA is TGTGCCAGCAGTGAACCAAACAGGGCGACGAACTATGGCTACACCTTC. Amino acids: CASSEPNRATNYGYTF.

The chain employs TRBV11-3 and TRBJ2-3, with 10 bases matching TRBD1. Germline-derived CDR1 and CDR2 are SGHNT and YENEEA. The junction had 5 bases not matched to a gene; V was cut back by 6 bases and J by 2 bases. The CDR3 extends over 15 amino acids. The chain's CDR3 is CASSPGTGDTDTQYF. The CDR3 nucleotides read TGTGCCAGCAGTCCCGGGACAGGGGACACAGATACGCAGTATTTT.

The V call is TRBV6-1, the J call TRBJ1-1, with a weak D call TRBD1 (6 bases). In germline, CDR1 is MNHNS, CDR2 SASEGT. Trimming removed 4 bases at V and 1 base at J, with 13 bases between. The CDR3 loop spans 15 amino acids. DNA for the CDR3: TGTGCCAGCAGTGCACAGGGACCTTCGAACACTGAAGCTTTCTTT. This codes for CASSAQGPSNTEAFF.

V and J are TRBV7-9 and TRBJ2-3, with D perhaps given as TRBD1 or TRBD2 (5 bases each). The germline V gene has CDR1 SEHNR and CDR2 FQNEAQ (reference sequence). Deletions cut 2 bases from V and 6 bases from J, with 21 bases between. The CDR3 spans 17 residues. CDR3: CASSLNPPGLGADTQYF. The CDR3 DNA reads as TGTGCCAGCAGCTTAAACCCCCCAGGGTTGGGAGCGGATACGCAGTATTTT.

The chain employs TRBV4-2 and TRBJ2-5; no reliable D call. The assigned J gene may be wrong: the sequence end matches TRBJ2-7 better. The CDR3 contains 16 residues. CDR1 and CDR2 from the germline V gene are LGHNA and YNFKEQ. CDR3 nucleotides: TGTGCCAGCAGCCAAACTCGTCTAGACATAGCCTACGAGCAGTACTTC. Its protein is CASSQTRLDIAYEQYF.

The J gene is TRBJ2-7, the V gene TRBV28; 10 bases fit TRBD1. The germline V gene encodes CDR1 MDHEN and CDR2 SYDVKM. The CDR3 covers 14 residues. Unmatched junction bases numbered 7, after V lost 7 bases and J lost 4 bases. Here the CDR3 reads CASNRDRGIYEQYF. In DNA form, the CDR3 reads TGTGCCAGCAACCGGGACAGGGGTATATACGAGCAGTACTTC.

V usage is TRBV4-2 and J usage is TRBJ2-3, with a possible D match to TRBD2 (6 bases). V was clipped by 0 bases and J by 0 bases, with 10 bases between them. Germline CDR1 is LGHNA and CDR2 is YNFKEQ. CDR3 length: 16 residues. The CDR3 protein is CASSQETRGSTDTQYF. The CDR3 nucleotides read TGTGCCAGCAGCCAAGAGACTAGGGGAAGCACAGATACGCAGTATTTT.

The rearrangement links TRBV28 to TRBJ2-3, with TRBD1 identical over 7 bases. The CDR3 runs 15 residues. Germline values: CDR1 MDHEN, CDR2 SYDVKM. With 6 bases clipped from V and 4 bases from J, the junction kept 10 bases outside the gene matches. This CDR3 reads CASSPTGRASDTQYF. The CDR3 bases are TGTGCCAGCAGCCCGACAGGGCGCGCTTCAGATACGCAGTATTTT.

This clone was counted a single time. The rearrangement links TRBV18 to TRBJ2-5; 11 bases line up with TRBD2. The CDR3 extends over 16 amino acids. The germline V gene has CDR1 KGHSH and CDR2 LQKENI. The ends lost 6 bases at V and 5 bases at J; junction bases unmatched: 11. The CDR3 bases are TGTGCCAGCTCCCTACTAGCGGGAGCGGATCGGGAGACCCAGTACTTC. Its translation is CASSLLAGADRETQYF.

The chain uses TRBV9 and TRBJ2-7, with D maybe TRBD2 (5 bases). The CDR3 loop spans 15 amino acids. From germline, CDR1 is SGDLS and CDR2 YYNGEE. Trimming shortened V by 4 bases and J by 0 bases, and 14 bases separated the two germline ends. The CDR3 loop reads CASSKGPTTSYEQYF. The CDR3 DNA sequence: TGTGCCAGCAGCAAAGGGCCGACTACCTCCTACGAGCAGTACTTC.

The V and J genes are TRBV5-1 and TRBJ2-7; 10 bases map to TRBD2. This CDR3 is built from 16 residues. Germline V lookup: CDR1 SGHRS, CDR2 YFSETQ. The V and J ends lost 0 bases and 3 bases, in that order; junction bases with no gene match: 6. CDR3: CASSLAPGLADYEQYF. CDR3 coding DNA: TGCGCCAGCAGCTTGGCCCCCGGACTAGCGGACTACGAGCAGTACTTC.

V gene TRBV28 combines with J gene TRBJ1-2, with D uncertain. The germline V gene has CDR1 MDHEN and CDR2 SYDVKM. The CDR3 is 16 amino acids. Trimming cost V 6 bases and J 7 bases, with 24 bases left between them. The DNA for the CDR3 is TGTGCCAGCAGCCTCCCGACCTCGCGAGGTCTTGCTGGCTACACCTTC. The encoded protein is CASSLPTSRGLAGYTF.

The chain couples TRBV15 to TRBJ1-4; TRBD1 agrees at 7 bases. Germline values: CDR1 LNHNV, CDR2 YYDKDF (reference sequence). The CDR3 runs 16 residues. V shed 2 bases and J 4 bases; nucleotides not matched to a gene: 7. CDR3 region: CATSRLRDRDNEKLFF. DNA of the CDR3: TGTGCCACCAGCAGACTCCGGGACAGAGATAATGAAAAACTGTTTTTT. The full variable domain, its missing parts supplied by reference TRBV15 and TRBJ1-4, is DAMVIQNPRYQVTQFGKPVTLSCSQTLNHNVMYWYQQKSSQAPKLLFHYYDKDFNNEADTPDNFQSRRPNTSFCFLDIRSPGLGDTAMYLCATSRLRDRDNEKLFFGSGTQLSVL.

The chain recombines TRBV9 with TRBJ2-3; TRBD2 matches 7 bases. The CDR3 sequence is 22 residues long. The ends lost 1 base at V and 6 bases at J; junction bases unmatched: 29. Looked up from germline, CDR1 is SGDLS and CDR2 is YYNGEE. The CDR3 DNA sequence: TGTGCCAGCAGCGTACCAACAAATAGGGAAGTGCTAGCGGACCATTGGGGGGATACGCAGTATTTT. It specifies CASSVPTNREVLADHWGDTQYF.

This rearrangement joins TRBV30 to TRBJ2-3, with 11 bases identical to TRBD2. Losses at the gene ends were 1 base for V and 6 bases for J; bases not matched to a gene: 9. Germline CDR1 reads GTSNPN; CDR2 reads SVGIG (reference sequence). The CDR3 has 16 residues. CDR3: CAWSGGLAGGGDTQYF. CDR3 nucleotide sequence: TGTGCCTGGAGTGGTGGGCTAGCGGGAGGTGGTGATACGCAGTATTTT.

CDR3 in DNA: TGCGCCAGCAGCCAATATGGGCGTAGCAATCAGCCCCAGCATTTT. It yields the protein CASSQYGRSNQPQHF. The chain combines TRBV4-1 with TRBJ1-5, with D unresolved. Looked up from germline, CDR1 is MGHRA and CDR2 is YSYEKL. V was pared by 2 bases and J by 0 bases, with 8 bases between. The CDR3 contains 15 residues.

The sample holds one count of this clone. The rearrangement links TRBV11-2 to TRBJ2-6, with 8 bases that match TRBD1. CDR1 and CDR2 (germline): SGHAT, FQNNGV. The ends lost 5 bases at V and 0 bases at J; junction bases unmatched: 9. The CDR3 covers 18 residues. The CDR3 reads CASSLRTGPSSGANVLTF. The CDR3 DNA sequence: TGTGCCAGCAGCCTCCGGACAGGGCCTAGCTCTGGGGCCAACGTCCTGACTTTC. The full variable domain, in which reference TRBV11-2 and TRBJ2-6 provide the parts outside the CDR3, is EAGVAQSPRYKIIEKRQSVAFWCNPISGHATLYWYQQILGQGPKLLIQFQNNGVVDDSQLPKDRFSAERLKGVDSTLKIQPAKLEDSAVYLCASSLRTGPSSGANVLTFGAGSRLTVL.

The chain combines TRBV6-5 with TRBJ2-7; 8 bases agree with TRBD1. The CDR3 sequence is 14 residues long. The V gene's germline CDR1 is MNHEY and CDR2 SVGAGI. V was pared by 2 bases and J by 5 bases, with 5 bases of the junction left unmatched. Here the CDR3 DNA reads TGTGCCAGCAGTTACCTGACAGGGGAGGACGAGCAGTACTTC. Encoded protein: CASSYLTGEDEQYF.

This chain uses TRBV6-5 with TRBJ1-4; D perhaps matches TRBD1 (6 bases). There are 15 residues in the CDR3. Germline assignment: CDR1 MNHEY and CDR2 SVGAGI. With 5 bases removed from V and 0 bases from J, the gap between germline ends came to 10 bases. CDR3 in DNA: TGTGCCAGCAGTATAAGGGGGGCAACTAATGAAAAACTGTTTTTT. The encoded protein is CASSIRGATNEKLFF.

The J gene is TRBJ2-5, the V gene TRBV30; perhaps TRBD2 as D (6 bases). CDR1 is GTSNPN, CDR2 SVGIG, per germline (reference sequence). V was shortened by 0 bases and J by 5 bases, with 16 bases between the two germline ends. The CDR3 spans 15 residues. CDR3 residues: CAWSVQPTAGETQYF. CDR3 coding DNA: TGTGCCTGGAGTGTCCAACCGACAGCGGGTGAGACCCAGTACTTC.

The chain has TRBV2 and TRBJ1-1; D uncertain. The CDR3 is made up of 15 amino acids. Trimming cost V 7 bases and J 1 base, with 16 bases left between them. CDR1 SNHLY and CDR2 FYNNEI come from the germline V gene. The CDR3, as DNA: TGTGCCAGCAAACTAGGTTTACGACAGAACACTGAAGCTTTCTTT. Its translation: CASKLGLRQNTEAFF.

The chain employs TRBV4-1 and TRBJ2-7; TRBD1 might be the D (6 bases). V was cut by 3 bases and J by 1 base, with 10 bases left in between. The CDR3 contains 14 residues. Germline V gene sequence: CDR1 MGHRA, CDR2 YSYEKL. CDR3 region: CASSQGTPSYEQYF. The DNA for the CDR3 is TGCGCCAGCAGCCAGGGGACACCGTCCTACGAGCAGTACTTC.

The rearrangement joins TRBV15 to TRBJ2-7; either TRBD1 or TRBD2 may supply D (5 bases each). The CDR3 extends over 15 amino acids. V lost 1 base and J lost 5, with 15 bases in between. Germline values: CDR1 LNHNV, CDR2 YYDKDF (reference sequence). Here the CDR3 DNA reads TGTGCCACCAGCAGAGTTGGTGGCAGGGACCACGAGCAGTACTTC. The encoded protein is CATSRVGGRDHEQYF.

The chain carries TRBV9 and TRBJ2-5; maybe TRBD1 (6 bases). The V end was cut by 0 bases, the J end by 3 bases, with 9 bases between. This CDR3 is 14 amino acids long. Per germline, CDR1 SGDLS and CDR2 YYNGEE. The DNA of the CDR3 is TGTGCCAGCAGCGTAGATAGGGGGAAAGAGACCCAGTACTTC. It specifies CASSVDRGKETQYF.

The chain employs TRBV15 and TRBJ2-3, with TRBD2 identical over 11 bases. Germline loops: CDR1 LNHNV, CDR2 YYDKDF (reference sequence). J was trimmed by 2 bases and V by 1 base; bases with no gene match: 8. This CDR3 region has 18 residues. The CDR3 DNA sequence: TGTGCCACCAGCAGAGGGAAGAATAGCGGGAGGGCCACAGATACGCAGTATTTT. It codes for CATSRGKNSGRATDTQYF.